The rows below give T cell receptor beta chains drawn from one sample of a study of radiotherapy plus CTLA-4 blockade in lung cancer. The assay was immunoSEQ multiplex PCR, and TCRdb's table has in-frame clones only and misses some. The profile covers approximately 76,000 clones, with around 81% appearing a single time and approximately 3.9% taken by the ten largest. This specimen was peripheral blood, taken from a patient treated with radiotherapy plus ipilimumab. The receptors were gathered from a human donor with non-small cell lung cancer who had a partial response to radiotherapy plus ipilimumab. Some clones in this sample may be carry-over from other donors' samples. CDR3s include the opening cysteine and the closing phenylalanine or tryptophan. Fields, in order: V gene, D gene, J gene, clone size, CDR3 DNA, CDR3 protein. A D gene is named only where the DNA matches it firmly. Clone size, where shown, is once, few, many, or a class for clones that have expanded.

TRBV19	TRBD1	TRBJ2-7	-	TGTGCCAGTAGTAAGGGCTATACAGGGGCAGGCGAGCAGTACTTC	CASSKGYTGAGEQYF
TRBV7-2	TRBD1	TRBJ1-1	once	TGTGCCAGCAGCCCTAACCCAGTTCAGGGGGCGGAAGCTTTCTTT	CASSPNPVQGAEAFF
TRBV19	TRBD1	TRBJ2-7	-	TGTGCCAGCAACTCTAACAGGGGCACCTACGAGCAGTACTTC	CASNSNRGTYEQYF
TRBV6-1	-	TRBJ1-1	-	TGTGCCAGCAGTGAATTAATCTCGGTGAACACTGAAGCTTTCTTT	CASSELISVNTEAFF
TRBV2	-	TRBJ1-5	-	TGTGCCAGCAGTTGGGGGGTCGGTCAGCCCCAGCATTTT	CASSWGVGQPQHF
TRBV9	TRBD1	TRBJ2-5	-	TGTGCCAGCAGCGAAAACCTTGGACAGGGCTGGGAGACCCAGTACTTC	CASSENLGQGWETQYF
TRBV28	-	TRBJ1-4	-	TGTGCCAGCAGCGCCACCGAGGGACTGAGAAATGAAAAACTGTTTTTT	CASSATEGLRNEKLFF
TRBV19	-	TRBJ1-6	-	TGTGCCAGTAGTATAAACGGGAATATCAATTCACCCCTCCACTTT	CASSINGNINSPLHF
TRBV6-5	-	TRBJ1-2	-	TGTGCCAGCAGTTACCCTCCTGATGGCTACACCTTC	CASSYPPDGYTF
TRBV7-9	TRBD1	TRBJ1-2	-	TGTGCCAGCAGCGCGCGGGACAGGGCTTGCTACACCTTC	CASSARDRACYTF
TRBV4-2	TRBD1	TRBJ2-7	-	TGTGCCAGCAGCCAGACTCCGGGACAGTCCTACGAGCAGTACTTC	CASSQTPGQSYEQYF
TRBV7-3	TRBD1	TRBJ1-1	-	TGTGCCAGCAGCTCACAGGGGGCTCTCAACACTGAAGCTTTCTTT	CASSSQGALNTEAFF
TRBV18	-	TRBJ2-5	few	TGTGCCAGCTCACCTTTACAAGAGACCCAGTACTTC	CASSPLQETQYF
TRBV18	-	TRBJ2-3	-	TGTGCCAGCTCACCTGACATCACAGATACGCAGTATTTT	CASSPDITDTQYF
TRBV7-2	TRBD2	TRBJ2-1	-	TGTGCCAGCAGCTTAGCGCCGGTGGCTAGCGGCTACAATGAGCAGTTCTTC	CASSLAPVASGYNEQFF
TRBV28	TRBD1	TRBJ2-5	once	TGTGCCAGCAGAACACAGGGGGCTACGGGCACCCAGTACTTC	CASRTQGATGTQYF
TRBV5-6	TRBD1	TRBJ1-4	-	TGTGCCAGCAGCTTGAGGGGGACAGGCAGGGCAGCTAATGAAAAACTGTTTTTT	CASSLRGTGRAANEKLFF
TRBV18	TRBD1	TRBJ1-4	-	TGTGCCAGCTCACTGATCCAGGGACAGCAAGAAAAACTGTTTTTT	CASSLIQGQQEKLFF
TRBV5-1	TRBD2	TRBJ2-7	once	TGCGCCAGCAGCTTGATAGCGGGGGCCTACGAGCAGTACTTC	CASSLIAGAYEQYF
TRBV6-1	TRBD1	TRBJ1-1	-	TGTGCCAGCAGGATCGACAGGGTCGGCGTAGCTTTCTTT	CASRIDRVGVAFF
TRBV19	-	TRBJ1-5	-	TGTGCCAGTAGTATCGCAGACTCTTATAGCAATCAGCCCCAGCATTTT	CASSIADSYSNQPQHF
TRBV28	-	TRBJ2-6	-	TGTGCCAGCCAGTTCTTGGGAGGCGCCTCTGGGGCCAACGTCCTGACTTTC	CASQFLGGASGANVLTF
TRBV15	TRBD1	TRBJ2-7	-	TGTGCCACCAGCAGGAACAGGGGGCCCTACGAGCAGTACTTC	CATSRNRGPYEQYF
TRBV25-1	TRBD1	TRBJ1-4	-	TGTGCCAGCAGTAAACAGGGGGCAGCTAATGAAAAACTGTTTTTT	CASSKQGAANEKLFF
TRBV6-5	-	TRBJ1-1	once	TGTGCCAGCAGTATTCTGGACAGTACTGAAGCTTTCTTT	CASSILDSTEAFF
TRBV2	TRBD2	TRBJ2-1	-	TGTGCCAGCAGTCTTGGACTAGCGGGACAGTCCTACAATGAGCAGTTCTTC	CASSLGLAGQSYNEQFF
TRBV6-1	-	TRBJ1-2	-	TGTGCCAGCAGTTTGGAGTATAACTATGGCTACACCTTC	CASSLEYNYGYTF
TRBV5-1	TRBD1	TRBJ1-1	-	TGCGCCAGCAGCGGAGATCAGGGGGCTCTCACTGAAGCTTTCTTT	CASSGDQGALTEAFF
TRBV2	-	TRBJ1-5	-	TGTGCCAGCAGAGGACAGAGAAATAGCAATCAGCCCCAGCATTTT	CASRGQRNSNQPQHF
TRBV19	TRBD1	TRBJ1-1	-	TGTGCCAGTAGTATCCAGGGGGGACACACTGAAGCTTTCTTT	CASSIQGGHTEAFF
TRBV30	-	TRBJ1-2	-	TGTGCCTGGACCGAGGGCGGGAATCCTTATGGCTACACCTTC	CAWTEGGNPYGYTF
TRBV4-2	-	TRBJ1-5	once	TGTGCCAGCAGCCAAGACTCCAGGGGGCCCCAGCATTTT	CASSQDSRGPQHF
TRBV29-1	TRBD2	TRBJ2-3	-	TGCAGCGTTGAACCTCGGGGAGGGCCCACAGGTACGCAGTATTTT	CSVEPRGGPTGTQYF
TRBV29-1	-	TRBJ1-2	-	TGCAGCGTTGAAGGCGACCGCCCTGGGCGAAATGTAGGTGGCTACACCTTC	CSVEGDRPGRNVGGYTF
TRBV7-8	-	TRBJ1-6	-	TGTGCCAGCAGCCAGACAGAGAGACTTTCACCCCTCCACTTT	CASSQTERLSPLHF
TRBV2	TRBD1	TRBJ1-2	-	TGTGCCAGCACGGAGACAGGGGGCCTTGGCTACACCTTC	CASTETGGLGYTF
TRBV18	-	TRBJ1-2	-	TGTGCCAGCTCACCGGAAGCCGACAGGAGCTATGGCTACACCTTC	CASSPEADRSYGYTF
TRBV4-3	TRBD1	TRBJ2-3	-	TGCGCCAGCAGTCCAAGGACAGGGGGCGCGACGCAGTATTTT	CASSPRTGGATQYF
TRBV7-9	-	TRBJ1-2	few	TGTGCCAGCAGCTTAGGGTACCCCGAGGGCTACACCTTC	CASSLGYPEGYTF
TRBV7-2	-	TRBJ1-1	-	TGTGCCAGCAGCCAAACCTTATTAGGGAGGTTCACTGAAGCTTTCTTT	CASSQTLLGRFTEAFF
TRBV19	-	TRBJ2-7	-	TGTGCCAGTAGTATATTCGAACAGTCCTACGAGCAGTACTTC	CASSIFEQSYEQYF
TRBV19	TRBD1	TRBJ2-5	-	TGTGCCAGTAGTACCGCGGACAGGGGAACGGGAATTAAAAAAGAGACCCAGTACTTC	CASSTADRGTGIKKETQYF
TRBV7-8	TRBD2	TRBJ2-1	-	TGTGCCAGCAGCCCCCTGGTTTTAGCGGGGGGAGTCGGTGAGCAGTTCTTC	CASSPLVLAGGVGEQFF
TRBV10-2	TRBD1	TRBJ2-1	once	TGCGCCAGCAGTAACGTCGGGACAGGGACCTACAATGAGCAGTTCTTC	CASSNVGTGTYNEQFF
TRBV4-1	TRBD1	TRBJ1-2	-	TGCGCCAGCAGCCGGGACAGGAGGAACTATGGCTACACCTTC	CASSRDRRNYGYTF
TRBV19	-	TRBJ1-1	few	TGTGCCAGTAGTATAGGCAACGGGTGGGCTGAAGCTTTCTTT	CASSIGNGWAEAFF
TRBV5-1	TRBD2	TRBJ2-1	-	TGCGCCAGCAGCCTCGGGACTACCTCCTACAATGAGCAGTTCTTC	CASSLGTTSYNEQFF
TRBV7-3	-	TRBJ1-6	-	TGTGCCAGCAGCTTAGAGGGGGTGCCGAATTCACCCCTCCACTTT	CASSLEGVPNSPLHF
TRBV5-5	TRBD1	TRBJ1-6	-	TGTGCCAGCAGCTTTCGGGACAGTCATTCACCCCTCCACTTT	CASSFRDSHSPLHF